The present T cell receptor beta chain was sequenced within a study of yellow fever vaccine responses in identical twins. Study conclusions and caveats: Twins reportedly had a vaccine T cell response that seemed partly convergent, partly personalized.

On this clonotype: The antigen is undetermined.

V shed 6 bases, J shed 2 bases, and the junction held 13 bases outside the gene matches. The length of the CDR3 is 16 residues. Germline assignment: CDR1 SQVTM and CDR2 ANQGSEA. MiXCR, run by TCRdb on the RT-PCR reads, gives a single entry per CDR3 protein. Counted here are 4,200 or so distinct CDR3 sequences, roughly four fifths occurring once; the ten biggest clones make up approximately 2.9%. The chain links TRBV29-1 to TRBJ2-7; TRBD2 matches at 10 bases. Source: T cells from blood (PBMCs), unsorted or a sorted subset (not recorded which), taken before or after yellow fever vaccination (not recorded which). This sequence was found in a woman aged 18-35 years who received the yellow fever vaccine. CDR3 sequence (DNA): TGCAGCGTAGTCGGACTAGCGGCTACCCTCACCTACGAGCAGTACTTC. It codes for CSVVGLAATLTYEQYF.